The rows below give T cell receptor beta chains drawn from one sample of a study of identical twins. TCRdb ran MiXCR on the 5' RACE reads and lists one entry per CDR3 protein. The sample comprises 470,000 or so distinct CDR3 sequences, approximately 24% of which are singletons, and around 3% rests with the top ten. These data also featured in a second study, about T cells expressing NK-cell markers.

The material sequenced was CD4+ T cells sorted from blood. The source is a young woman in good health. CDR3s include the opening cysteine and the closing phenylalanine or tryptophan. Fields, in order: D gene, V gene, clone size, J gene, CDR3 DNA, CDR3 protein. A D gene is named only where the DNA matches it firmly. For some rows the clone size is stated as once, few or many, or as a class when expanded; others skip it.

d_call: TRBD1; v_call: TRBV7-9; clone_size: .; j_call: TRBJ2-3; cdr3_nt: TGTGCCAGCAGCCGACAGGGGGAAGGGTATTTT; cdr3_aa: CASSRQGEGYF
d_call: .; v_call: TRBV9; clone_size: few; j_call: TRBJ2-3; cdr3_nt: TGTGCCAGCAGCGTAGTGGCTAGCGCTCTGTCAGATACGCAGTATTTT; cdr3_aa: CASSVVASALSDTQYF
d_call: .; v_call: TRBV6-5; clone_size: few; j_call: TRBJ1-2; cdr3_nt: TGTGCCAGCAGTATACAGGGAGACTATGGCTACACCTTC; cdr3_aa: CASSIQGDYGYTF
d_call: .; v_call: TRBV12-3/TRBV12-4; clone_size: few; j_call: TRBJ1-1; cdr3_nt: TGTGCCAGCAGTTTCGGGGGGAAGTCTGAAGCTTTCTTT; cdr3_aa: CASSFGGKSEAFF
d_call: .; v_call: TRBV5-1; clone_size: .; j_call: TRBJ2-2; cdr3_nt: TGCGCCAGCAGCTTAGGTCATCGGGTAAACACCGGGGAGCTGTTTTTT; cdr3_aa: CASSLGHRVNTGELFF
d_call: .; v_call: TRBV10-3; clone_size: .; j_call: TRBJ2-1; cdr3_nt: TGTGCCATCAGCGGGCTGGGCGCTGAGCAGTTCTTC; cdr3_aa: CAISGLGAEQFF
d_call: .; v_call: TRBV10-3; clone_size: few; j_call: TRBJ2-1; cdr3_nt: TGTGCCATCAGTGAGGGGGGTCCCGTCATCGATGAGCAGTTCTTC; cdr3_aa: CAISEGGPVIDEQFF
d_call: .; v_call: TRBV5-1; clone_size: few; j_call: TRBJ2-7; cdr3_nt: TGCGCCAGCAGCAGGGGGGCCGACGGTTACGAGCAGTACTTC; cdr3_aa: CASSRGADGYEQYF
d_call: .; v_call: TRBV7-9; clone_size: .; j_call: TRBJ1-1; cdr3_nt: TGTGCCAGCAGCCCAGCGACAAAGAACACTGAAGCTTTCTTT; cdr3_aa: CASSPATKNTEAFF
d_call: .; v_call: TRBV7-6; clone_size: few; j_call: TRBJ2-5; cdr3_nt: TGTGCCAGCAGCTTGGGGTCTAATGGGGAGACCCAGTACTTC; cdr3_aa: CASSLGSNGETQYF
d_call: .; v_call: TRBV7-9; clone_size: few; j_call: TRBJ2-1; cdr3_nt: TGTGCCAGCAGCTTAGCGGGAGCCGGGGAGCAGTTCTTC; cdr3_aa: CASSLAGAGEQFF
d_call: .; v_call: TRBV7-8; clone_size: few; j_call: TRBJ1-6; cdr3_nt: TGTGCCAGCAGCTTAGTAGGGGTCGTTTCACCCCTCCACTTT; cdr3_aa: CASSLVGVVSPLHF
d_call: .; v_call: TRBV20-1; clone_size: .; j_call: TRBJ1-6; cdr3_nt: TGCAGTGCCGCGACGGGTCAGAATTCACCCCTCCACTTT; cdr3_aa: CSAATGQNSPLHF
d_call: .; v_call: TRBV25-1; clone_size: .; j_call: TRBJ2-2; cdr3_nt: TGTGCCAGCATAGACAGTAACACCGGGGAGCTGTTTTTT; cdr3_aa: CASIDSNTGELFF
d_call: .; v_call: TRBV11-1; clone_size: few; j_call: TRBJ2-1; cdr3_nt: TGTGCCAGCAGCTCCTGGGGCAAGGGGCAGGGTTGGTTGTACAACAATGAGCAGTTCTTC; cdr3_aa: CASSSWGKGQGWLYNNEQFF
d_call: TRBD1; v_call: TRBV29-1; clone_size: .; j_call: TRBJ2-2; cdr3_nt: TGCAGCGTTGTTCGACAGGGCTACACCGGGGAGCTGTTTTTT; cdr3_aa: CSVVRQGYTGELFF
d_call: TRBD1; v_call: TRBV5-1; clone_size: .; j_call: TRBJ2-2; cdr3_nt: TGCGCCAGCAGCCTGGACAGGGGCGGGCACACCGGGGAGCTGTTTTTT; cdr3_aa: CASSLDRGGHTGELFF
d_call: TRBD2; v_call: TRBV20-1; clone_size: .; j_call: TRBJ2-2; cdr3_nt: TGCAGTGCTAGACCCGGACTAGCGGGTAACACCGGGGAGCTGTTTTTT; cdr3_aa: CSARPGLAGNTGELFF
d_call: .; v_call: TRBV29-1; clone_size: .; j_call: TRBJ2-4; cdr3_nt: TGCAGCGTCGGAGAAATGGCAAACATTCAGTACTTC; cdr3_aa: CSVGEMANIQYF
d_call: TRBD2; v_call: TRBV7-2; clone_size: many; j_call: TRBJ2-1; cdr3_nt: TGTGCCAGCAGCTTGACTAGCGGGGCGTACAATGAGCAGTTCTTC; cdr3_aa: CASSLTSGAYNEQFF
d_call: .; v_call: TRBV5-6; clone_size: few; j_call: TRBJ2-7; cdr3_nt: TGTGCCAGCAGCCCTTCCAAAGTTCCGTTCTCCTACGAGCAGTACTTC; cdr3_aa: CASSPSKVPFSYEQYF
d_call: TRBD2; v_call: TRBV20-1; clone_size: few; j_call: TRBJ2-1; cdr3_nt: TGCAGTGCTTCCTATCGACTAGCGGGCCGGGGAGATGAGCAGTTCTTC; cdr3_aa: CSASYRLAGRGDEQFF
d_call: TRBD2; v_call: TRBV4-1; clone_size: few; j_call: TRBJ2-1; cdr3_nt: TGCGCCAGCAGCCAAGAACCTTCTAGCGGGAGTAGCGCCGCTCAGTTCTTC; cdr3_aa: CASSQEPSSGSSAAQFF
d_call: TRBD2; v_call: TRBV6-1; clone_size: .; j_call: TRBJ2-7; cdr3_nt: TGTGCCAGCAGTGAAGGAAATAGCGGGGCCTCCTACGAGCAGTACTTC; cdr3_aa: CASSEGNSGASYEQYF
d_call: TRBD1; v_call: TRBV4-2; clone_size: few; j_call: TRBJ2-7; cdr3_nt: TGTGCCAGCAGTCCAGTAGGGGGCCACGAGCAGTACTTC; cdr3_aa: CASSPVGGHEQYF
d_call: TRBD2; v_call: TRBV11-1; clone_size: .; j_call: TRBJ2-1; cdr3_nt: TGTGCCAGCAGCTTTCGTAGCGGGGGGGCCCCACTCAGCTCCTACAATGAGCAGTTCTTC; cdr3_aa: CASSFRSGGAPLSSYNEQFF
d_call: .; v_call: TRBV2; clone_size: .; j_call: TRBJ2-5; cdr3_nt: TGTGCCAGCACCCAACAAGGGGGGAACACAGAGACCCAGTACTTC; cdr3_aa: CASTQQGGNTETQYF
d_call: .; v_call: TRBV5-1; clone_size: few; j_call: TRBJ2-2; cdr3_nt: TGCGCCAGCAGCTTGGACGGTGGGAGGTGGACCGGGGAGCTGTTTTTT; cdr3_aa: CASSLDGGRWTGELFF
d_call: .; v_call: TRBV7-2; clone_size: .; j_call: TRBJ1-1; cdr3_nt: TGTGCCAGCAGCCTATTTTCGGGGGCGCACACTGAAGCTTTCTTT; cdr3_aa: CASSLFSGAHTEAFF
d_call: .; v_call: TRBV5-6; clone_size: many; j_call: TRBJ1-5; cdr3_nt: TGTGCCAGCAGCTTAATGGGGCGCAATCAGCCCCAGCATTTT; cdr3_aa: CASSLMGRNQPQHF
d_call: .; v_call: TRBV4-3; clone_size: few; j_call: TRBJ2-5; cdr3_nt: TGCGCCAGCAGCCAAGATCACGACAGTTATCAAGAGACCCAGTACTTC; cdr3_aa: CASSQDHDSYQETQYF
d_call: TRBD2; v_call: TRBV20-1; clone_size: .; j_call: TRBJ2-1; cdr3_nt: TGCAGTGCGCCGGGACTAGCGGGAGCCTTCAATGAGCAGTTCTTC; cdr3_aa: CSAPGLAGAFNEQFF
d_call: .; v_call: TRBV20-1; clone_size: few; j_call: TRBJ2-1; cdr3_nt: TGCAGTGCTGCCGCCGGGTGGACACCACCTTACAATGAGCAGTTCTTC; cdr3_aa: CSAAAGWTPPYNEQFF
d_call: .; v_call: TRBV6-1; clone_size: .; j_call: TRBJ2-1; cdr3_nt: TGTGCCAGCATGATGCGTCAATTCCATGAGCAGTTCTTC; cdr3_aa: CASMMRQFHEQFF
d_call: .; v_call: TRBV29-1; clone_size: .; j_call: TRBJ2-1; cdr3_nt: TGCAGCGTTGAAAGAGGGGTGGGGGATGAGCAGTTCTTC; cdr3_aa: CSVERGVGDEQFF
d_call: .; v_call: TRBV29-1; clone_size: .; j_call: TRBJ2-3; cdr3_nt: TGCAGCGGCAGGGGCCAAACAGATACGCAGTATTTT; cdr3_aa: CSGRGQTDTQYF